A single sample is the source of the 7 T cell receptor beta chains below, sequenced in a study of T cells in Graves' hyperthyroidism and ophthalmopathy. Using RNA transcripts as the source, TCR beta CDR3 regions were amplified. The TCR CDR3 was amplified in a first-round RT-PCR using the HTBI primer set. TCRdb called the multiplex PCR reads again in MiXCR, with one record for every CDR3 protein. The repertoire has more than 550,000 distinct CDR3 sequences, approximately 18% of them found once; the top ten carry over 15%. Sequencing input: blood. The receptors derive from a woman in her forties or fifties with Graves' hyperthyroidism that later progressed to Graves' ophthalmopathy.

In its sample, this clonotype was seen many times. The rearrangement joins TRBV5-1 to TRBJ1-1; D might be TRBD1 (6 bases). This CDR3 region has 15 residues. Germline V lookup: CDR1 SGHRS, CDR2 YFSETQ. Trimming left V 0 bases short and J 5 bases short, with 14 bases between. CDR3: CASSLAVGARTEAFF. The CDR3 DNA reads TGCGCCAGCAGCTTGGCCGTGGGGGCGCGGACTGAAGCTTTCTTT.

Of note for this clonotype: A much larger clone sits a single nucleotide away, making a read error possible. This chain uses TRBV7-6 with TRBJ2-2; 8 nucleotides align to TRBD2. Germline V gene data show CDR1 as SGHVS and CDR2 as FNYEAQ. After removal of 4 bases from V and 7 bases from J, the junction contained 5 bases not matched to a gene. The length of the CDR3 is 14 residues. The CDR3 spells CASSSSGGNGELFF. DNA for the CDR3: TGTGCCAGCAGCTCCTCGGGGGGGAACGGGGAGCTGTTTTTT.

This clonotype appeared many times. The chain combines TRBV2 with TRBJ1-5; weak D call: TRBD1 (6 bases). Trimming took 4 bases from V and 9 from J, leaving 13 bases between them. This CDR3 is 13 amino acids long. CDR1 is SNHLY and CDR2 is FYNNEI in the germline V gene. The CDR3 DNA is TGTGCCAGCAGTGTGGGAGGGGGGAGGCCCCAGCATTTT. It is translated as CASSVGGGRPQHF.

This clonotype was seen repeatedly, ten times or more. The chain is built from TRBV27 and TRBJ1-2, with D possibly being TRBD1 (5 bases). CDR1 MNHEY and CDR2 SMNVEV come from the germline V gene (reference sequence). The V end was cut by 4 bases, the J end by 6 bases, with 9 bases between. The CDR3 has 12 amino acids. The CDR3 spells CASSSQGHGYTF. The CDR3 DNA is TGTGCCAGCAGTTCTCAGGGCCATGGCTACACCTTC.

The CDR3 loop reads CASSAQGTPLYGYTF. Written as DNA, the CDR3 is TGTGCCAGCAGCGCACAAGGGACACCTCTATATGGCTACACCTTC. V gene TRBV7-9 combines with J gene TRBJ1-2; D perhaps matches TRBD1 (6 bases). V lost 5 bases and J lost 5, with 18 bases in between. Germline assignment: CDR1 SEHNR and CDR2 FQNEAQ (reference sequence). The CDR3 spans 15 residues.

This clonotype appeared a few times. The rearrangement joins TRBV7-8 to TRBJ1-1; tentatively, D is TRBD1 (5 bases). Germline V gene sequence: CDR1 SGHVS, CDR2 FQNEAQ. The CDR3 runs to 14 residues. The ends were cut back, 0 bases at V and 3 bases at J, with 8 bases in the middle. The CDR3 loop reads CASSLAGEDTEAFF. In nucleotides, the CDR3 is TGTGCCAGCAGCTTAGCGGGGGAAGACACTGAAGCTTTCTTT.

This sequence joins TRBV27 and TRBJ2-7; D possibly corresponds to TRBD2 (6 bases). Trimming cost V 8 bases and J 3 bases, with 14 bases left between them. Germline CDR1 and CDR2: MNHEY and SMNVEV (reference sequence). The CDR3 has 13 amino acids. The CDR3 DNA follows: TGTGCCAGCCGTGGAGGGTTCGTCTACGAGCAGTACTTC. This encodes CASRGGFVYEQYF.